This TCR beta chain stems from a study of T-cell reconstitution after alpha-beta-depleted transplantation in children. Study conclusions and caveats: T cells produced anew were the main source of T-cell counts and diversity one year after transplant. Reportedly, roughly two months post-transplant, alpha-beta T cells arose from several hundred expanded graft clones. After transplant, high TCRbeta diversity at day 60 in some patients arose from surviving recipient T cells and thymic progenitors.

Researchers prepared the TCRbeta library using unique molecular identifiers, the study reports. Using its own MiXCR run on the PCR reads, TCRdb lists one record per CDR3 protein. The sample includes about 580,000 distinct CDR3 sequences, about 23% of them seen just once. The V gene lost 3 bases and the J gene lost 5 bases, with 19 bases spanning the gap. There are 15 residues in the CDR3. The V gene's germline CDR1 is DFQATT and CDR2 SNEGSKA (reference sequence). Comment on this clonotype: The target antigen is unknown.

This TCR was recovered from a boy younger than two who had a stem cell transplant for acute myeloid leukemia, so the T cells may come from the graft donor. V gene TRBV20-1 combines with J gene TRBJ1-1, with D possibly matching TRBD1 (6 bases). This specimen was PBMCs, mostly from graft donor cells, taken 360 days after TCRalphabeta/CD19-depleted stem cell transplant. The CDR3 DNA reads TGCAGTGCTAGGGGCCCTCTACAGGGTGTGACTGAAGCTTTCTTT. Translating gives CSARGPLQGVTEAFF.